Each of the 24 T cell receptor beta chains below was sequenced from the same sample in a study. Method: immunoSEQ multiplex PCR; TCRdb's copy keeps in-frame clones and lacks some. There are some 48,000 clones in the sample; over 90% occur only once, and roughly 10% lies in the top ten. Sequencing was performed on PBMCs. These receptors were collected from a man in his forties with rheumatoid arthritis.

The gene calls are TRBV28 and TRBJ2-1; TRBD2 matches 9 bases. The CDR3 spans 18 residues. V shed 5 bases, J shed 5 bases, and the junction held 16 bases outside the gene matches. The V gene's germline CDR1 is MDHEN and CDR2 SYDVKM. The DNA for the CDR3 is TGTGCCAGCAGTACTCTTCCCCGACTAGCGGATGATAACAATGAGCAGTTCTTC. It specifies CASSTLPRLADDNNEQFF.

The chain combines TRBV24-1 with TRBJ2-1; TRBD2 matches at 8 bases. Per the germline V gene, CDR1 is KGHDR and CDR2 is SFDVKD. The V and J ends lost 4 bases and 7 bases, in that order; junction bases with no gene match: 14. This CDR3 spans 17 amino acids. The CDR3 DNA reads TGTGCCACCAGTGACTTGGTGACTAGCGAGGGACGGAATGAGCAGTTCTTC. It is translated as CATSDLVTSEGRNEQFF.

This chain connects TRBV29-1 to TRBJ1-1; no definite D call. V was pared by 0 bases and J by 10 bases, with 15 bases between. The germline V gene has CDR1 SQVTM and CDR2 ANQGSEA. This CDR3 spans 13 amino acids. This chain's CDR3 is CSVEEGIEVLAFF. CDR3 DNA: TGCAGCGTTGAAGAGGGGATCGAGGTTCTAGCTTTCTTT.

The chain links TRBV6-1 to TRBJ1-6; D is uncertain. Germline V gene data show CDR1 as MNHNS and CDR2 as SASEGT. The CDR3 contains 16 residues. V lost 0 bases and J lost 10, with 16 bases in between. The CDR3 nucleotides read TGTGCCAGCAGTGAAGCCCGCCCGGGCAAGGGATCACCCCTCCACTTT. Amino acid sequence: CASSEARPGKGSPLHF.

This chain uses TRBV24-1 with TRBJ1-2; D not certain. Per germline, CDR1 KGHDR and CDR2 SFDVKD. V gave up 3 bases and J gave up 7 bases, with 8 bases separating them. CDR3 size: 12 residues. This chain's CDR3 is CATSDPDLGYTF. The CDR3 DNA reads TGTGCCACCAGTGATCCGGACCTTGGCTACACCTTC.

The chain joins TRBV7-2 to TRBJ2-3; 14 positions agree with TRBD2. The length of the CDR3 is 15 residues. The V gene's germline CDR1 is SGHTA and CDR2 FQGNSA. V gave up 6 bases and J gave up 6 bases; unmatched junction bases: 5. The CDR3 region is CASRTSGRAPDTQYF. CDR3 nucleotide sequence: TGTGCCAGCAGGACTAGCGGGAGGGCCCCCGATACGCAGTATTTT.

J is TRBJ2-7 and V is TRBV2; D gene uncertain. The ends were cut back, 4 bases at V and 1 base at J, with 2 bases in the middle. Germline CDR1 reads SNHLY; CDR2 reads FYNNEI. This CDR3 is 11 amino acids long. The CDR3 region is CASSGSYEQYF. The CDR3 region has the DNA TGTGCCAGCAGTGGTTCCTACGAGCAGTACTTC.

The chain carries TRBV4-1 and TRBJ2-5; tentatively, D is TRBD2 (6 bases). The CDR3 totals 17 residues. CDR1 is MGHRA, CDR2 YSYEKL, per germline. The V and J ends lost 2 bases and 4 bases respectively, with 20 bases between them. The chain's CDR3 is CASSQLAGPGFGETQYF. The CDR3 DNA reads TGCGCCAGCAGCCAACTCGCGGGGCCGGGTTTCGGAGAGACCCAGTACTTC.

This clone came up once. The chain combines TRBV5-1 with TRBJ1-2; TRBD1 matches 7 bases. The CDR3 covers 16 residues. The germline V gene has CDR1 SGHRS and CDR2 YFSETQ. V was pared by 4 bases and J by 3 bases, with 12 bases of the junction left unmatched. For the CDR3, the DNA is TGCGCCAGCAGCCGTTATACAGGGGAGTCGGACTATGGCTACACCTTC. Its translation: CASSRYTGESDYGYTF.

This chain connects TRBV13 to TRBJ2-1; perhaps D is TRBD1 or TRBD2 (5 bases each). The CDR3 has 12 residues. V was clipped by 8 bases and J by 5 bases, with 10 bases between them. Per germline, CDR1 PRHDT and CDR2 FYEKMQ (reference sequence). In DNA, the CDR3 is TGTGCCAGCTCCGGGACCCACAATGAGCAGTTCTTC. This gives the protein CASSGTHNEQFF.

The chain employs TRBV19 and TRBJ1-5, with 10 bases fitting TRBD1. V was pared by 6 bases and J by 5 bases, with 10 bases of the junction left unmatched. The CDR3 sequence is 16 residues long. The germline CDR1 and CDR2 sequences are LNHDA and SQIVND (reference sequence). The CDR3: CASSTRDRGLDQPQHF. CDR3 DNA: TGTGCCAGTAGCACCCGGGACAGGGGATTGGATCAGCCCCAGCATTTT.

This chain's CDR3 is CAARGQGNEKLFF. As DNA, the CDR3 is TGTGCCGCCAGAGGACAGGGAAATGAAAAACTGTTTTTT. The genes are TRBV10-3 and TRBJ1-4, with 8 bases lining up with TRBD1. The length of the CDR3 is 13 residues. Germline values: CDR1 ENHRY, CDR2 SYGVKD. J was trimmed by 5 bases and V by 11 bases; bases with no gene match: 7.

The chain carries TRBV9 and TRBJ1-3; D gene ambiguous. The V gene's germline CDR1 is SGDLS and CDR2 YYNGEE. Between the trimmed V and J ends, which lost 0 bases and 0 bases, there was a span of 13 bases. The CDR3 loop spans 17 amino acids. Here the CDR3 reads CASSVATNRASGNTIYF. The CDR3 nucleotides read TGTGCCAGCAGCGTAGCTACAAATAGAGCCTCTGGAAACACCATATATTTT.

The gene calls are TRBV29-1 and TRBJ2-1; 7 positions match TRBD2. The CDR3 runs to 14 residues. Germline CDR1 is SQVTM and CDR2 is ANQGSEA. Trimming took 7 bases from V and 7 from J; bases not matched to a gene: 13. This CDR3 is CSAETSQRRNEQFF. CDR3 nucleotides: TGCAGCGCAGAGACTAGCCAACGAAGGAATGAGCAGTTCTTC.

This chain links TRBV19 with TRBJ2-6; unclear D gene. The V and J ends lost 4 bases and 2 bases respectively, with 9 bases between them. From germline, CDR1 is LNHDA and CDR2 SQIVND (reference sequence). The CDR3 has 15 amino acids. DNA for the CDR3: TGTGCCAGTAGTACCCTAGACGCTGGGGCCAACGTCCTGACTTTC. Protein: CASSTLDAGANVLTF.

This clone was picked up one time. This chain joins TRBV3-1 (or the pseudogene TRBV3-2) and TRBJ2-1; D may be TRBD1 or TRBD2 (5 bases each). Germline CDR1 LGHDT, CDR2 YNNKEL (reference sequence). Trimming removed 0 bases at V and 12 bases at J, with 12 bases between. The CDR3 length is 13 residues. Written as DNA, the CDR3 is TGTGCCAGCAGCCAAGAACCGGGGACGTCGCAGTTCTTC. It yields the protein CASSQEPGTSQFF.

For this clone: Its ends do not fully match the called genes, so a read error is possible. The CDR3 region has the DNA TGTGCCAGCAGCCTAGCAGGGGTCTACGAGCAGTACTTC. Protein: CASSLAGVYEQYF. The genes are TRBV7-6 and TRBJ2-7, with D tentatively TRBD1 (6 bases). CDR1 and CDR2 from the germline V gene are SGHVS and FNYEAQ. The CDR3 extends over 13 amino acids.

This chain joins TRBV19 and TRBJ1-1; D is uncertain. The CDR3 is made up of 17 amino acids. V lost 0 bases and J 0 bases, leaving 14 bases between the germline ends. Looked up from germline, CDR1 is LNHDA and CDR2 is SQIVND (reference sequence). CDR3 sequence: CASSIEWTGGLNTEAFF. In DNA, the CDR3 is TGTGCCAGTAGTATAGAATGGACGGGAGGATTGAACACTGAAGCTTTCTTT.

V gene TRBV19 combines with J gene TRBJ2-2, with unresolved D. The V end lost 3 bases, the J end lost 3 bases, and 8 bases lay between the germline ends. Per germline, CDR1 LNHDA and CDR2 SQIVND (reference sequence). The CDR3 length is 14 residues. The CDR3 nucleotides are TGTGCCAGTAGTATCGGCGTATACACCGGGGAGCTGTTTTTT. Amino acids: CASSIGVYTGELFF. The whole variable domain, remainder taken from reference TRBV19 and TRBJ2-2, is DGGITQSPKYLFRKEGQNVTLSCEQNLNHDAMYWYRQDPGQGLRLIYYSQIVNDFQKGDIAEGYSVSREKKESFPLTVTSAQKNPTAFYLCASSIGVYTGELFFGEGSRLTVL.

The rearrangement joins TRBV7-2 to TRBJ2-3; 12 nucleotides align to TRBD2. J gave up 2 bases and V 3 bases, and 9 bases lay outside the gene matches. The germline gives CDR1 SGHTA, CDR2 FQGNSA. This CDR3 is 18 amino acids long. The CDR3 spells CASSLGSSGGVLTDTQYF. CDR3 nucleotide sequence: TGTGCCAGCAGCTTGGGCTCTAGCGGGGGGGTTCTCACAGATACGCAGTATTTT.

J is TRBJ1-2 and V is TRBV5-4; the D is unclear. There are 14 residues in the CDR3. Trimming took 0 bases from V and 4 from J, leaving 10 bases between them. Germline V gives CDR1 SGHNT, CDR2 YYREEE (reference sequence). The CDR3 sequence is CASSLGGLGYGYTF. The CDR3 DNA reads TGTGCCAGCAGCTTGGGAGGGCTGGGCTATGGCTACACCTTC.

V gene TRBV27 combines with J gene TRBJ1-1, with 9 bases aligning to TRBD1. The CDR3 is 16 amino acids. From germline, CDR1 is MNHEY and CDR2 SMNVEV (reference sequence). V was clipped by 2 bases and J by 3 bases; unmatched bases: 7. The CDR3 region has the DNA TGTGCCAGCAGTTTAACGACAGGGGGGGGCTACACTGAAGCTTTCTTT. As protein: CASSLTTGGGYTEAFF.

This clone has just one count. The J gene is TRBJ2-3, the V gene TRBV6-5; tentatively, D is TRBD1 (5 bases). Trimming removed 6 bases from V and 4 bases from J, with 17 bases in between. This CDR3 has 15 amino acids. In germline, CDR1 is MNHEY, CDR2 SVGAGI. CDR3 bases: TGTGCCAGCAGCCACGACCGAACCAGGGCAGATACGCAGTATTTT. It specifies CASSHDRTRADTQYF.

This clone is a singleton in its sample. The CDR3: CASSLEPTSLREQFF. Here the CDR3 DNA reads TGTGCCAGCAGCTTGGAGCCGACTAGCCTCCGTGAGCAGTTCTTC. The chain joins TRBV5-5 to TRBJ2-1; 7 bases match TRBD2. Per the germline V gene, CDR1 is SGHKS and CDR2 is YYEKEE (reference sequence). The CDR3 runs 15 residues. Trimming removed 0 bases from V and 9 bases from J; junction bases left unmatched: 9. Looking up the rest from reference TRBV5-5 and TRBJ2-1 gives the full variable domain: DAGVTQSPTHLIKTRGQQVTLRCSPISGHKSVSWYQQVLGQGPQFIFQYYEKEERGRGNFPDRFSARQFPNYSSELNVNALLLGDSALYLCASSLEPTSLREQFFGPGTRLTVL.